The rows below give T cell receptor beta chains drawn from one sample of a study of Graves' ophthalmopathy and Graves' hyperthyroidism. A single record per CDR3 protein comes from TCRdb applying MiXCR to the multiplex PCR reads. The sample comprises hundreds of thousands of distinct CDR3 sequences, roughly 40% of which are singletons, and approximately 43% rests with the top ten. Sequences were obtained from peripheral blood. These receptors were collected from an adult man with Graves' ophthalmopathy. The CDR3 runs from the conserved cysteine through the conserved F or W.

J gene: TRBJ2-7; CDR3 length: 14; V gene: TRBV20-1; CDR3 protein: CSADSGLAGYEQYF
J gene: TRBJ1-5; CDR3 length: 14; V gene: TRBV20-1; CDR3 protein: CSAGRVLGNQPQHF
J gene: TRBJ1-3; CDR3 length: 16; V gene: TRBV25-1; CDR3 protein: CARRVDTDNSGNTIYF
J gene: TRBJ1-1; CDR3 length: 14; V gene: TRBV9; CDR3 protein: CASSHYGGGTEAFF
J gene: TRBJ2-2; CDR3 length: 11; V gene: TRBV29-1; CDR3 protein: CSVAGPGELFF
J gene: TRBJ2-7; CDR3 length: 16; V gene: TRBV7-2; CDR3 protein: CASSLRRTSGRREQYF
J gene: TRBJ1-6; CDR3 length: 15; V gene: TRBV11-2; CDR3 protein: CASSPFLEGNSPLHF
J gene: TRBJ1-2; CDR3 length: 15; V gene: TRBV7-9; CDR3 protein: CASSQGRGANYGYTF
J gene: TRBJ2-7; CDR3 length: 14; V gene: TRBV20-1; CDR3 protein: CSALPSGSVDEQYF
J gene: TRBJ2-7; CDR3 length: 15; V gene: TRBV7-9; CDR3 protein: CASSQTGTGGIEQYF
J gene: TRBJ1-5; CDR3 length: 16; V gene: TRBV2; CDR3 protein: CASSPQTGMSDQPQHF
J gene: TRBJ2-2; CDR3 length: 12; V gene: TRBV25-1; CDR3 protein: CASSESTGELFF
J gene: TRBJ1-2; CDR3 length: 14; V gene: TRBV29-1; CDR3 protein: CSVGQGGASYGYTF
J gene: TRBJ2-2; CDR3 length: 19; V gene: TRBV2; CDR3 protein: CASSEEGGPGGADTGELFF
J gene: TRBJ1-2; CDR3 length: 16; V gene: TRBV2; CDR3 protein: CASRRISSGLNYGYTF
J gene: TRBJ1-1; CDR3 length: 14; V gene: TRBV15; CDR3 protein: CATSRDLRNTEAFF
J gene: TRBJ1-4; CDR3 length: 15; V gene: TRBV7-9; CDR3 protein: CASSQPQGWGEKLFF
J gene: TRBJ2-7; CDR3 length: 14; V gene: TRBV9; CDR3 protein: CASSVGGRAGEQYF
J gene: TRBJ2-7; CDR3 length: 13; V gene: TRBV7-4; CDR3 protein: CAWGKGTGFEQYF
J gene: TRBJ1-2; CDR3 length: 15; V gene: TRBV6-5; CDR3 protein: CASRPNKGGYYGYTF
J gene: TRBJ1-5; CDR3 length: 15; V gene: TRBV19; CDR3 protein: CASSIKGWENQPQHF
J gene: TRBJ2-7; CDR3 length: 13; V gene: TRBV19; CDR3 protein: CASSIASDYEQYF
J gene: TRBJ1-2; CDR3 length: 15; V gene: TRBV20-1; CDR3 protein: CSARHRKALRAGYTF
J gene: TRBJ2-7; CDR3 length: 15; V gene: TRBV9; CDR3 protein: CASSYALAGADEQYF
J gene: TRBJ1-3; CDR3 length: 17; V gene: TRBV5-4; CDR3 protein: CASSLIPAGSSGNTIYF
J gene: TRBJ2-7; CDR3 length: 10; V gene: TRBV20-1; CDR3 protein: CSASSREQYF
J gene: TRBJ1-1; CDR3 length: 11; V gene: TRBV11-2; CDR3 protein: CASPRSREAFF
J gene: TRBJ2-7; CDR3 length: 13; V gene: TRBV29-1; CDR3 protein: CSVGQATGYEQYF
J gene: TRBJ2-5; CDR3 length: 17; V gene: TRBV4-1; CDR3 protein: CASSQDRVAGGPETQYF
J gene: TRBJ1-1; CDR3 length: 14; V gene: TRBV12-3/TRBV12-4; CDR3 protein: CASSLMTGGTEAFF
J gene: TRBJ2-7; CDR3 length: 13; V gene: TRBV10-3; CDR3 protein: CAISDGGKYEQYF
J gene: TRBJ2-2; CDR3 length: 16; V gene: TRBV7-9; CDR3 protein: CASSLLAGTNTGELFF
J gene: TRBJ2-7; CDR3 length: 13; V gene: TRBV29-1; CDR3 protein: CSAPWGLSYEQYF
J gene: TRBJ1-2; CDR3 length: 14; V gene: TRBV30; CDR3 protein: CAWSVSAGTLGYTF
J gene: TRBJ1-4; CDR3 length: 13; V gene: TRBV20-1; CDR3 protein: CSASPQGDEKLFF
J gene: TRBJ2-2; CDR3 length: 14; V gene: TRBV25-1; CDR3 protein: CASSLGPSAGELFF
J gene: TRBJ1-1; CDR3 length: 16; V gene: TRBV7-9; CDR3 protein: CASSFAYRVMNTEAFF
J gene: TRBJ2-6; CDR3 length: 17; V gene: TRBV20-1; CDR3 protein: CSARPTFGEAGANVLTF
J gene: TRBJ2-5; CDR3 length: 13; V gene: TRBV20-1; CDR3 protein: CSARQGAGETQYF
J gene: TRBJ2-7; CDR3 length: 13; V gene: TRBV29-1; CDR3 protein: CSVGGQSSYEQYF